This TCR beta chain emerged from a study of blood T cells in healthy people across ages. Whole-study findings and limits: Per-million-T-cell TCR beta diversity fell roughly linearly with age.

The germline CDR1 and CDR2 sequences are SGHTA and FQGNSA. The CDR3 extends over 17 amino acids. J gave up 1 base and V 6 bases, and 8 bases lay outside the gene matches. Using a J-beta primer mix together with a sample-barcoded 5' primer, a second PCR was run for roughly 6 to 12 cycles. A single record per CDR3 protein comes from TCRdb applying MiXCR to the 5' RACE reads. Of approximately 900,000 distinct CDR3 sequences listed, under 35% are singletons. Regarding this clonotype: Antigen specificity is unknown.

Separately, the same data were catalogued under a study of T cells of mothers and their children. This second study notes: Second-PCR amplification with M1S added sample barcodes and 2-4 random nucleotides.

The chain carries TRBV7-2 and TRBJ1-6; 8 nucleotides line up with TRBD1. The source material was blood. The TCR originated in a woman in her 40s in good health. This chain's CDR3 is CASRDGRGRSYNSPLHF. The CDR3 DNA follows: TGTGCCAGCAGAGATGGCAGGGGGCGATCCTATAATTCACCCCTCCACTTT.